These 23 T cell receptor beta chains were sequenced from one sample in a study of T cell responses to AZD1222 COVID-19 vaccine (dated by TCRdb to the early 2020s). The time point label, read with the paper, signifies: baseline before first vaccination. Receptors were amplified or captured by the immunoSEQ multiplex PCR assay. TCRdb stores this immuneACCESS table with in-frame sequences only. Part of the clones is absent; in the studies checked, under half of the shortfall reflects unresolved V genes, and no reason is known for the rest. Here the sample has approximately 150,000 clones; around 90% occur a single time. The top ten hold about 4.2% of the sample. Sequenced here: peripheral blood, sampled on day 0 of AZD1222 vaccination. These TCRs come from an adult in good health.

CDR3 bases: TGTGCCAGCAGCAGTCTGCGACAGAGTAAGCAAGAGACCCAGTACTTC. Amino acids: CASSSLRQSKQETQYF. V and J are TRBV5-6 and TRBJ2-5; perhaps TRBD1 as D (5 bases). The ends were cut back, 4 bases at V and 2 bases at J, with 18 bases in the middle. The CDR3 is made up of 16 amino acids. From germline, CDR1 is SGHDT and CDR2 YYEEEE.

The rearrangement joins TRBV5-4 to TRBJ2-5, with D possibly being TRBD1 (7 bases). CDR3 length: 13 residues. Germline V lookup: CDR1 SGHNT, CDR2 YYREEE (reference sequence). V was pared by 1 base and J by 5 bases, with 9 bases between. This CDR3 reads CASSLPGGETQYF. Written as DNA, the CDR3 is TGTGCCAGCAGCTTGCCAGGGGGGGAGACCCAGTACTTC.

This sequence joins TRBV4-1 and TRBJ1-2; 8 nucleotides agree with TRBD1. Unmatched junction bases numbered 8, after V lost 4 bases and J lost 4 bases. The CDR3 has 15 amino acids. From germline, CDR1 is MGHRA and CDR2 YSYEKL. The CDR3 coding sequence is TGCGCCAGCAGCCGAGGACAGGGAGAATTCTATGGCTACACCTTC. Translation gives CASSRGQGEFYGYTF.

The chain carries TRBV7-3 and TRBJ1-1, with a weak D call TRBD1 (5 bases). CDR3 length equals 11 residues. Germline CDR1 and CDR2: SGHTA and FQGTGA. Trimming removed 5 bases from V and 11 bases from J, with 12 bases in between. The CDR3 protein is CASSPGKGAFF. CDR3 sequence (DNA): TGTGCCAGCAGCCCCGGCAAGGGGGCTTTCTTT.

V is TRBV5-4 and J is TRBJ1-2, with 10 bases aligning to TRBD1. Looked up from germline, CDR1 is SGHNT and CDR2 is YYREEE (reference sequence). The ends lost 4 bases at V and 6 bases at J; junction bases unmatched: 9. There are 15 residues in the CDR3. The DNA of the CDR3 is TGTGCCAGCAGCCCGGGACAGGGGAGGTGGGATGGCTACACCTTC. Residues: CASSPGQGRWDGYTF.

V gene TRBV9 combines with J gene TRBJ1-3; D gene ambiguous. This CDR3 is 16 amino acids long. CDR1 is SGDLS and CDR2 is YYNGEE in the germline V gene. The V end lost 0 bases, the J end lost 0 bases, and 10 bases lay between the germline ends. CDR3 region: CASSVGGLGSGNTIYF. The DNA of the CDR3 is TGTGCCAGCAGCGTAGGGGGTTTGGGCTCTGGAAACACCATATATTTT.

The table lists this clone with a count of one. The rearrangement links TRBV6-1 to TRBJ2-7; possible D gene TRBD2, 6 bases. Germline assignment: CDR1 MNHNS and CDR2 SASEGT. CDR3 size: 14 residues. Trimming removed 2 bases at V and 5 bases at J, with 13 bases between. The CDR3 loop is CASSELPSVDEQYF. As DNA, the CDR3 is TGTGCCAGCAGTGAATTGCCTAGCGTGGACGAGCAGTACTTC.

The chain uses TRBV9 and TRBJ2-3; D gene uncertain. Trimming took off 4 bases at V and 5 bases at J, with 26 bases between the two ends. The germline CDR1 and CDR2 sequences are SGDLS and YYNGEE. The CDR3 sequence is 18 residues long. DNA for the CDR3: TGTGCCAGCAGCCCCAGAGATGGTAGCCGCGCTCAGATAGATACGCAGTATTTT. The encoded protein is CASSPRDGSRAQIDTQYF.

The chain is built from TRBV5-1 and TRBJ2-7, with D possibly being TRBD2 (6 bases). Between the trimmed V and J ends, which lost 0 bases and 4 bases, there was a span of 14 bases. The CDR3 runs to 15 residues. Germline values: CDR1 SGHRS, CDR2 YFSETQ. The CDR3 nucleotides read TGCGCCAGCAGCTTGGCGGTAGGAGGGTTTTACGAGCAGTACTTC. It encodes CASSLAVGGFYEQYF.

V and J are TRBV5-1 and TRBJ2-7; D might be TRBD1 (5 bases). Trimming took off 7 bases at V and 1 base at J, with 12 bases between the two ends. Germline V gene lookup returns CDR1 SGHRS and CDR2 YFSETQ. This CDR3 spans 13 amino acids. For the CDR3, the DNA is TGCGCCAGCCAGGGTGTAGGGTCCTACGAGCAGTACTTC. This codes for CASQGVGSYEQYF.

This clone has just one count. The V gene is TRBV28, the J gene TRBJ1-2; no definite D call. The germline CDR1 and CDR2 sequences are MDHEN and SYDVKM. V was clipped by 5 bases and J by 3 bases, with 10 bases between them. This CDR3 is 13 amino acids long. The CDR3 bases are TGTGCCAGCAGTGTGATCGATCACTATGGCTACACCTTC. As protein: CASSVIDHYGYTF.

The CDR3 loop is CSASIRERYSYEQYF. DNA for the CDR3: TGCAGTGCTAGTATTAGAGAGCGGTACTCCTACGAGCAGTACTTC. This chain links TRBV20-1 with TRBJ2-7; weak D call: TRBD2 (5 bases). Per germline, CDR1 DFQATT and CDR2 SNEGSKA (reference sequence). The CDR3 has 15 residues. V lost 3 bases, J lost 0 bases, and 15 bases lay in between.

The V gene is TRBV25-1, the J gene TRBJ2-7; 10 bases match TRBD1. Germline V gene data show CDR1 as MGHDK and CDR2 as SYGVNS. This CDR3 has 16 amino acids. Trimming removed 8 bases from V and 4 bases from J; junction bases left unmatched: 14. The CDR3 nucleotides read TGTGCCAGCGGGGCTTTCGCCCGGGACAGGGGTTACGAGCAGTACTTC. Amino acids: CASGAFARDRGYEQYF.

The chain carries TRBV11-1 and TRBJ2-3; the D is unclear. The germline V gene has CDR1 SGHAT and CDR2 FQDESV (reference sequence). The CDR3 spans 14 residues. V was pared by 1 base and J by 6 bases, with 11 bases between. CDR3 residues: CASSLERSPDTQYF. The CDR3 region has the DNA TGTGCCAGCAGCTTAGAGAGGTCTCCCGATACGCAGTATTTT. The entire variable domain, with the rest obtained from reference TRBV11-1 and TRBJ2-3, is as follows: EAEVAQSPRYKITEKSQAVAFWCDPISGHATLYWYRQILGQGPELLVQFQDESVVDDSQLPKDRFSAERLKGVDSTLKIQPAELGDSAMYLCASSLERSPDTQYFGPGTRLTVL.

The gene calls are TRBV11-2 and TRBJ1-2; the D is unclear. V shed 5 bases and J shed 4 bases, with 17 bases lying between them. Per the germline V gene, CDR1 is SGHAT and CDR2 is FQNNGV. CDR3 length: 15 amino acids. For the CDR3, the DNA is TGTGCCAGCAGCGCCGGTGGCTGGGAATCCTATGGCTACACCTTC. Protein product: CASSAGGWESYGYTF.

The chain carries TRBV27 and TRBJ1-2; no reliable D call. Between the trimmed V and J ends, which lost 7 bases and 0 bases, there was a span of 9 bases. Germline V lookup: CDR1 MNHEY, CDR2 SMNVEV (reference sequence). This CDR3 spans 13 amino acids. This CDR3 is CASTSGPNYGYTF. CDR3 nucleotides: TGTGCCAGCACCTCCGGCCCTAACTATGGCTACACCTTC.

The chain joins TRBV28 to TRBJ1-3, with 7 bases fitting TRBD1. V was clipped by 5 bases and J by 0 bases; unmatched bases: 10. CDR1 MDHEN and CDR2 SYDVKM come from the germline V gene. The CDR3 totals 17 residues. CDR3 in amino acids: CASSPLTGPYSGNTIYF. The CDR3 nucleotides are TGTGCCAGCAGTCCGCTGACAGGGCCTTACTCTGGAAACACCATATATTTT.

The CDR3 coding sequence is TGTGCCAGCAGCCAAACGCCCAGCGGGACGCAGTATTTT. This translates into CASSQTPSGTQYF. The chain joins TRBV4-2 to TRBJ2-3, with D maybe TRBD2 (6 bases). From germline, CDR1 is LGHNA and CDR2 YNFKEQ. The ends were cut back, 2 bases at V and 9 bases at J, with 12 bases in the middle. The CDR3 covers 13 residues.

The genes are TRBV7-8 and TRBJ2-7; 10 nucleotides align to TRBD1. V shed 5 bases and J 5 bases; nucleotides not matched to a gene: 9. The CDR3 consists of 15 residues. Germline V lookup: CDR1 SGHVS, CDR2 FQNEAQ. In DNA form, the CDR3 reads TGTGCCAGCAGCGTAACGCCGGGACAGGGGAACGAGCAGTACTTC. Protein sequence: CASSVTPGQGNEQYF.

The chain links TRBV7-2 to TRBJ1-3; 9 bases agree with TRBD1. The CDR3 has 16 amino acids. Trimming took 2 bases from V and 3 from J; bases not matched to a gene: 5. Germline V lookup: CDR1 SGHTA, CDR2 FQGNSA. CDR3 bases: TGTGCCAGCAGCTTACTGGGACAGGGTGGTGGAAACACCATATATTTT. This sequence encodes CASSLLGQGGGNTIYF.

This clone showed up just once. The J gene is TRBJ2-7, the V gene TRBV3-1 (or the pseudogene TRBV3-2); D is tentatively TRBD1 or TRBD2 (7 bases each). The CDR3 length is 20 residues. Per germline, CDR1 LGHDT and CDR2 YNNKEL (reference sequence). The germline V and J ends were trimmed by 3 bases and 3 bases, with 30 bases remaining between them. The CDR3, as DNA: TGTGCCAGCAGCCATACTAAGGAAGGGGGCAAACTAGCGAACCACTACGAGCAGTACTTC. Protein: CASSHTKEGGKLANHYEQYF.

There are a few counts of this clone. V is TRBV5-1 and J is TRBJ1-1, with TRBD1 matching over 7 bases. The CDR3 length is 15 residues. CDR1 and CDR2 (germline): SGHRS, YFSETQ. The V segment lost 0 bases and the J segment 6 bases; nucleotides outside the gene matches: 8. CDR3: CASSLAHRGTAEAFF. CDR3 DNA: TGCGCCAGCAGCTTGGCTCACAGGGGAACGGCTGAAGCTTTCTTT. Full variable domain (remainder filled in from reference TRBV5-1 and TRBJ1-1): KAGVTQTPRYLIKTRGQQVTLSCSPISGHRSVSWYQQTPGQGLQFLFEYFSETQRNKGNFPGRFSGRQFSNSRSEMNVSTLELGDSALYLCASSLAHRGTAEAFFGQGTRLTVV.

This clone is a singleton in its sample. In nucleotides, the CDR3 is TGTGCCAGCAGTTTTCTCGCAAATTCACCCCTCCACTTT. Its protein is CASSFLANSPLHF. This chain connects TRBV27 to TRBJ1-6; no clear D. Germline CDR1 is MNHEY and CDR2 is SMNVEV (reference sequence). Trimming left V 3 bases short and J 7 bases short, with 7 bases between. The CDR3 totals 13 residues.